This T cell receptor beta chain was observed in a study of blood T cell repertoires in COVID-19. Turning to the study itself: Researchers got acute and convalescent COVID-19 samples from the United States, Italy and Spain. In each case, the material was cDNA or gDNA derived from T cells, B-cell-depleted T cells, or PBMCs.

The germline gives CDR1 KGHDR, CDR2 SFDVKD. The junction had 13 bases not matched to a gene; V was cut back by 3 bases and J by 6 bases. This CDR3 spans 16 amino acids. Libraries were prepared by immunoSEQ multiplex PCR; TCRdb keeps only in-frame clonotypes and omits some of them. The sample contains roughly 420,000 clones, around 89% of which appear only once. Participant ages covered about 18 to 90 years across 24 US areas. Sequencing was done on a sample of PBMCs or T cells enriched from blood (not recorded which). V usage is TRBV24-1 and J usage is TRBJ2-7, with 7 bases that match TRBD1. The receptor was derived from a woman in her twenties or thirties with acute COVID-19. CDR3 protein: CATSDGRQGALVEQYF. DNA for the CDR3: TGTGCCACCAGTGATGGCCGACAGGGTGCTCTTGTCGAGCAGTACTTC.